This T cell receptor beta chain appears in the sequencing data of a study of identical twins. Template switching added a universal primer binding site, and final cDNA carried unique molecular identifiers. TCRdb passed the 5' RACE reads through MiXCR, listing each CDR3 protein once. The sample includes approximately 300,000 distinct CDR3 sequences, roughly 9.7% of them seen just once. The study, taken as a whole, reports: Modelling underestimated the level of out-of-frame TCR alpha sharing observed in monozygotic twins. Insertion counts were lower in abundant cord blood beta clonotypes, a trend that memory repertoires did not show.

This CDR3 has 12 residues. V dropped 5 bases and J dropped 7 bases, with 15 bases sitting between them. Germline V gene data show CDR1 as SQVTM and CDR2 as ANQGSEA. This clonotype was observed many times. Antigen unknown. Separately, the same data were catalogued under a study of yellow fever vaccine responses in identical twins.

Sequences were obtained from CD8+ T cells sorted from blood. The V call is TRBV29-1, the J call TRBJ2-7; D perhaps matches TRBD2 (5 bases). The receptor was isolated from a woman in her late teens or twenties in good health. CDR3 amino acids: CSVSLDSREQYF. The DNA for the CDR3 is TGCAGCGTTTCCTTGGACTCGCGAGAGCAGTACTTC.